This section outlines one TCR beta chain sequence together with its context. Data came from immunoSEQ multiplex PCR; TCRdb stores just in-frame clones and leaves some out. Found here are roughly 46,000 clones, around 92% of them singletons; the top ten hold about 4.7%. V shed 4 bases, J shed 5 bases, and the junction held 9 bases outside the gene matches. This CDR3 contains 15 residues. Germline V gene data show CDR1 as LNHDA and CDR2 as SQIVND (reference sequence). This sample stems from a study of T cell changes during pregnancy in multiple sclerosis. This TCR derives from a female donor with multiple sclerosis, enrolled in a pregnancy study. The sequences come from CD8+ T cells from peripheral blood mononuclear cells, collected in the first trimester of pregnancy. This chain uses TRBV19 with TRBJ2-7, with TRBD1 matching over 9 bases. The DNA of the CDR3 is TGTGCCAGTAGTACCGCGGACAGGGGACGCGACGAGCAGTACTTC. It encodes CASSTADRGRDEQYF.